A single sample is the source of the 31 T cell receptor beta chains below, sequenced in a study of T cells in Graves' hyperthyroidism and ophthalmopathy. Template material for amplifying TCR beta CDR3 regions consisted of RNA transcripts. The HTBI set primed first-round TCR CDR3 RT-PCR. MiXCR, applied by TCRdb to the multiplex PCR reads, yields one record per CDR3 protein. The table has some 620,000 distinct CDR3 sequences, around 15% seen once. Sequencing input: blood. These receptors came from a woman in her twenties or thirties with Graves' hyperthyroidism.

At least ten counts were recorded for this clonotype. V is TRBV20-1 and J is TRBJ2-7; TRBD1 might be the D (6 bases). Trimming shortened V by 0 bases and J by 1 base, and 13 bases separated the two germline ends. CDR1 and CDR2 from the germline V gene are DFQATT and SNEGSKA (reference sequence). The CDR3 runs to 15 residues. The CDR3 nucleotides read TGCAGTGCTAGAGATCAGGGGCGGGCATCCTACGAGCAGTACTTC. Protein: CSARDQGRASYEQYF.

The rearrangement links TRBV9 to TRBJ2-7; 7 bases line up with TRBD1. Germline lookup yields CDR1 SGDLS and CDR2 YYNGEE. This CDR3 has 13 amino acids. V lost 2 bases to trimming and J lost 6 bases; unmatched junction nucleotides: 5. The CDR3 reads CASSVTGESEQYF. The CDR3 DNA sequence: TGTGCCAGCAGCGTCACAGGGGAGTCCGAGCAGTACTTC.

The chain has TRBV6-1 and TRBJ2-5; D is unclear. Trimming left V 4 bases short and J 12 bases short, with 9 bases between. CDR1 and CDR2 from the germline V gene are MNHNS and SASEGT. This CDR3 has 10 residues. The CDR3 protein is CASSARFEYF. The CDR3 DNA sequence: TGTGCCAGCAGTGCCCGATTCGAGTACTTC.

For this clonotype: Because the CDR3's place on the DNA is in doubt, the DNA is left out and the CDR3 is given as listed by TCRdb. The chain joins TRBV5-6 to TRBJ1-6; no check of the table's D call, TRBD1, against the DNA was made. The CDR3 spans 17 residues, counting both ends. The germline gives CDR1 SGHDT, CDR2 YYEEEE. CDR3: CASSFGPGQGVGSPLHF.

This clonotype was observed a handful of times. The chain combines TRBV18 with TRBJ1-1; TRBD1 is a possible D gene (5 bases). Germline V gene data show CDR1 as KGHSH and CDR2 as LQKENI. The CDR3 is 15 amino acids. V gave up 1 base and J gave up 5 bases, with 14 bases separating them. CDR3 sequence: CASSPLSGRETEAFF. CDR3 DNA: TGTGCCAGCTCACCACTGTCAGGGAGGGAAACTGAAGCTTTCTTT.

The rearrangement joins TRBV28 to TRBJ2-3; 8 positions match TRBD1. The CDR3 length is 16 residues. The germline gives CDR1 MDHEN, CDR2 SYDVKM. V trimming: 3 bases; J trimming: 2 bases; junction bases outside the gene matches: 7. The chain's CDR3 is CASSFRQGSYTDTQYF. The CDR3 DNA follows: TGTGCCAGCAGTTTCCGACAGGGGTCCTACACAGATACGCAGTATTTT.

This clonotype was recorded many times. The chain employs TRBV20-1 and TRBJ1-4; D is possibly TRBD1 (5 bases). V was shortened by 3 bases and J by 3 bases, with 11 bases between the two germline ends. Germline-derived CDR1 and CDR2 are DFQATT and SNEGSKA (reference sequence). The CDR3 has 14 residues. The CDR3 spells CSASDGTANEKLFF. The CDR3 nucleotides are TGCAGTGCTAGCGACGGGACGGCTAATGAAAAACTGTTTTTT.

In this sample, this clonotype turned up many times. The chain links TRBV30 to TRBJ2-5; D may be TRBD1 (8 bases). The V end lost 2 bases, the J end lost 5 bases, and 12 bases lay between the germline ends. Germline V lookup: CDR1 GTSNPN, CDR2 SVGIG (reference sequence). This CDR3 has 13 amino acids. The CDR3: CAWSPQGGETQYF. The CDR3 DNA reads as TGTGCCTGGAGTCCACAGGGGGGGGAGACCCAGTACTTC. Using reference TRBV30 and TRBJ2-5 for the parts outside the CDR3, the full variable domain is SQTIHQWPATLVQPVGSPLSLECTVEGTSNPNLYWYRQAAGRGLQLLFYSVGIGQISSEVPQNLSASRPQDRQFILSSKKLLLSDSGFYLCAWSPQGGETQYFGPGTRLLVL.

The rearrangement links TRBV6-2 or TRBV6-3 to TRBJ1-3; D is unclear. The CDR3 consists of 14 residues. Trimming took 8 bases from V and 6 from J, leaving 17 bases between them. The germline V gene encodes CDR1 MNHEY and CDR2 SVGEGT. DNA for the CDR3: TGTGCCAGCGTTTTCGATGGGCTGGAAAACACCATATATTTT. Its protein product is CASVFDGLENTIYF.

The gene calls are TRBV6-1 and TRBJ1-1, with D perhaps TRBD1 (6 bases). The germline gives CDR1 MNHNS, CDR2 SASEGT. The ends were cut back, 8 bases at V and 6 bases at J, with 16 bases in the middle. This CDR3 comprises 13 residues. In DNA, the CDR3 is TGTGCCAGCTCCTTTGAGGGGGATTCTGAAGCTTTCTTT. It codes for CASSFEGDSEAFF.

This clonotype showed up many times. The chain is built from TRBV30 and TRBJ2-2; 7 nucleotides match TRBD1. Germline assignment: CDR1 GTSNPN and CDR2 SVGIG (reference sequence). This CDR3 has 14 residues. J lost 5 bases, V lost 3 bases, and 6 bases had no gene match. This CDR3 is CAWSRGGDTGELFF. The CDR3 region has the DNA TGTGCCTGGAGCCGAGGGGGCGATACCGGGGAGCTGTTTTTT.

Note on this clonotype: One end of the junction does not line up with germline, which may come from a read error. This chain links TRBV12-3 or TRBV12-4 with TRBJ1-1; no firm D call. This CDR3 is built from 13 residues. CDR3 amino acids: CASSLRVNTEASF. The DNA of the CDR3 is TGTGCCAGCAGTTTAAGGGTCAACACTGAAGCTTCCTTT.

This clonotype has ten or more counts. The chain is built from TRBV28 and TRBJ2-7; D is possibly TRBD2 (6 bases). Germline V gene data show CDR1 as MDHEN and CDR2 as SYDVKM. V was clipped by 4 bases and J by 6 bases, with 22 bases between them. The CDR3 is 16 amino acids. The chain's CDR3 is CASSSSLRGRTSEQYF. DNA for the CDR3: TGTGCCAGCAGTTCCAGTCTTCGGGGGAGAACCTCCGAGCAGTACTTC.

Ten or more counts support this clonotype. V gene TRBV20-1 combines with J gene TRBJ1-3, with 8 positions matching TRBD1. The CDR3 length is 13 residues. V lost 5 bases to trimming and J lost 4 bases; unmatched junction nucleotides: 4. Germline CDR1 and CDR2: DFQATT and SNEGSKA (reference sequence). The CDR3 nucleotides read TGCAGTGCTGGACAGGGATCAGGAAACACCATATATTTT. Amino acids: CSAGQGSGNTIYF.

This clonotype has at least ten counts. The chain's CDR3 is CASSQDLGDTEAFF. The DNA of the CDR3 is TGTGCCAGCAGCCAAGATCTAGGGGACACTGAAGCTTTCTTT. The chain has TRBV4-2 and TRBJ1-1, with D possibly being TRBD1 (5 bases). V was shortened by 0 bases and J by 3 bases, with 8 bases between the two germline ends. The CDR3 runs 14 residues. Germline CDR1 LGHNA, CDR2 YNFKEQ.

The chain employs TRBV29-1 and TRBJ2-4, with 8 bases fitting TRBD1. The J segment lost 3 bases and the V segment lost 1 base, leaving 11 bases of the junction unmatched. Germline V gene lookup returns CDR1 SQVTM and CDR2 ANQGSEA. This CDR3 spans 17 amino acids. CDR3 in DNA: TGCAGCGTTGAAGGAGACAGGGGAACTTCGGGCAAAAACATTCAGTACTTC. As protein: CSVEGDRGTSGKNIQYF.

This clonotype showed up many times. The chain links TRBV12-3 or TRBV12-4 to TRBJ2-1; TRBD2 aligns across 9 bases. The CDR3 runs 14 residues. After removal of 8 bases from V and 3 bases from J, the junction contained 5 bases not matched to a gene. CDR3 nucleotide sequence: TGTGCCAGCGGATTGACTAGCGGCTACAATGAGCAGTTCTTC. Translated, it gives CASGLTSGYNEQFF.

The chain employs TRBV25-1 and TRBJ1-2; D gene uncertain. V dropped 1 base and J dropped 0 bases, with 9 bases sitting between them. CDR3 length equals 15 residues. From germline, CDR1 is MGHDK and CDR2 SYGVNS. As DNA, the CDR3 is TGTGCCAGCAGTGAATCCTTGGCAACTAACTATGGCTACACCTTC. This sequence encodes CASSESLATNYGYTF.

J is TRBJ2-2 and V is TRBV5-6, with 7 bases matching TRBD1. The CDR3 contains 15 residues. V shed 2 bases, J shed 3 bases, and the junction held 4 bases outside the gene matches. Germline V CDR1 and CDR2: SGHDT, YYEEEE. The CDR3: CASSLYDRDTGELFF. For the CDR3, the DNA is TGTGCCAGCAGCTTATATGACAGGGACACCGGGGAGCTGTTTTTT.

There are many counts of this clonotype. V and J are TRBV12-5 and TRBJ2-1; weak D call: TRBD2 (6 bases). The CDR3 is made up of 13 amino acids. Germline V gives CDR1 LGHNT, CDR2 FRNRAP. The germline V and J ends were trimmed by 2 bases and 7 bases, with 9 bases remaining between them. CDR3 loop: CASGLRRGNEQFF. As DNA, the CDR3 is TGTGCTAGTGGTTTGCGGAGGGGTAATGAGCAGTTCTTC.

The rearrangement uses TRBV11-2 and TRBJ2-1; tentatively, D is TRBD2 (6 bases). The germline V gene encodes CDR1 SGHAT and CDR2 FQNNGV. The length of the CDR3 is 15 residues. Trimming pared 5 bases from V and 2 bases from J, leaving 13 bases between. The CDR3 region is CASSAPTGAYNEQFF. The CDR3 region has the DNA TGTGCCAGCAGCGCCCCGACGGGAGCCTACAATGAGCAGTTCTTC.

The rearrangement links TRBV11-2 to TRBJ2-1; the D is unclear. The germline V gene has CDR1 SGHAT and CDR2 FQNNGV. Trimming stripped 2 bases from V and 8 bases from J, with 7 bases between. The CDR3 consists of 12 residues. CDR3 DNA sequence: TGTGCCAGCAGCTTATCCGCAGATGAGCAGTTCTTC. Translation gives CASSLSADEQFF.

The chain links TRBV7-8 to TRBJ2-6; TRBD2 might be the D (5 bases). This CDR3 contains 16 residues. Germline loops: CDR1 SGHVS, CDR2 FQNEAQ. V lost 1 base to trimming and J lost 0 bases, with 7 bases between them. CDR3 coding DNA: TGTGCCAGCAGCTTAGGGGGAGCCTCTGGGGCCAACGTCCTGACTTTC. This gives the protein CASSLGGASGANVLTF.

This clonotype was seen a single time. Compared with germline, one end of the junction differs, possibly owing to a read error. The chain recombines TRBV9 with TRBJ1-4; D might be TRBD1 (5 bases). CDR3 length equals 15 residues. Germline V gene lookup returns CDR1 SGDLS and CDR2 YYNGEE. The CDR3 reads CAGSPRGALNEKLFF. The CDR3 DNA reads as TGTGCCGGCAGCCCTAGAGGGGCCCTCAATGAAAAACTGTTTTTT.

In its sample, this clonotype was seen many times. This CDR3 reads CAWRDRGHDTQYF. CDR3 in DNA: TGTGCCTGGAGGGACAGGGGGCATGATACGCAGTATTTT. The chain recombines TRBV30 with TRBJ2-3; 11 bases map to TRBD1. CDR1 and CDR2 from the germline V gene are GTSNPN and SVGIG (reference sequence). The V and J ends lost 3 bases and 6 bases, in that order; junction bases with no gene match: 2. This CDR3 has 13 amino acids.

Comments on this clonotype: Since a much larger clone is just one base distant, this may be a read error. The J gene is TRBJ2-7, the V gene TRBV28; D is possibly TRBD2 (5 bases). Germline V gene sequence: CDR1 MDHEN, CDR2 SYDVKM. The CDR3 contains 13 residues. The DNA for the CDR3 is TGTGCCAGCATCCAAAGAGCGGCCTACGGGCAGTACTTC. Amino acids: CASIQRAAYGQYF.

The chain uses TRBV19 and TRBJ2-7; unclear D gene. V lost 3 bases and J 2 bases, leaving 14 bases between the germline ends. Germline CDR1 LNHDA, CDR2 SQIVND (reference sequence). The CDR3 length is 15 residues. The chain's CDR3 is CASSIPGSATYEQYF. Here the CDR3 DNA reads TGTGCCAGTAGTATCCCCGGGTCCGCGACCTACGAGCAGTACTTC.

The J gene is TRBJ2-7, the V gene TRBV6-5; no clear D. Trimming removed 2 bases from V and 6 bases from J, with 8 bases in between. This CDR3 comprises 12 residues. Looked up from germline, CDR1 is MNHEY and CDR2 is SVGAGI. Here the CDR3 DNA reads TGTGCCAGCAGTTACGTGACACTCGAGCAGTACTTC. Protein product: CASSYVTLEQYF.

Of note for this clonotype: A much larger clone differs by one base, so this may be a read error. DNA of the CDR3: TGTGCCAGCAGTTACTCCCCTCGGGACCCCTACGAGCAGTTCTTC. It is translated as CASSYSPRDPYEQFF. The V call is TRBV6-6, the J call TRBJ2-1; D could derive from TRBD1 or TRBD2 (5 bases each). The CDR3 extends over 15 amino acids. V was pared by 0 bases and J by 10 bases, with 16 bases between. Germline V gene data show CDR1 as MNHNY and CDR2 as SVGAGI (reference sequence).

This clonotype was detected only a few times. The chain uses TRBV6-1 and TRBJ2-6; D is possibly TRBD2 (7 bases). The V and J ends lost 10 bases and 4 bases respectively, with 14 bases between them. CDR3 length: 14 amino acids. CDR1 MNHNS and CDR2 SASEGT come from the germline V gene. This CDR3 is CATWAGAGANVLTF. The CDR3 bases are TGTGCCACCTGGGCGGGGGCCGGGGCCAACGTCCTGACTTTC.

The V gene is TRBV20-1, the J gene TRBJ2-1, with 7 nucleotides matching TRBD2. V lost 7 bases to trimming and J lost 10 bases; unmatched junction nucleotides: 10. The germline gives CDR1 DFQATT, CDR2 SNEGSKA (reference sequence). The CDR3 has 12 amino acids. CDR3 DNA: TGCAGTGGGTACAGCGGGAAAGAAGAGCAGTTCTTC. It yields the protein CSGYSGKEEQFF.